This T cell receptor (beta chain) originates from a study of blood T cell repertoires in COVID-19. Original handling: For nucleated cells, counts were estimated from reference gene primer amplification. Profiled with immunoSEQ multiplex PCR; TCRdb holds only in-frame clones, not every one. That table supplies the V and J calls and clone size; D and trimming were determined from the DNA. The data contain some 170,000 clones, 85% to 90% of them singletons. Germline CDR1 reads MNHNS; CDR2 reads SASEGT. The CDR3 runs to 16 residues. The V end was cut by 0 bases, the J end by 6 bases, with 17 bases between. The Seattle site enrolled patients during active infection and followed them longitudinally. This clone was recorded only once.

The sequenced sample consisted of peripheral blood. The clonotype originates from a woman in her 70s with COVID-19, enrolled during active disease. The rearrangement uses TRBV6-1 and TRBJ1-2; possibly TRBD1 for D (5 bases). The CDR3: CASSEAMGQAVDGYTF. The CDR3 nucleotides are TGTGCCAGCAGTGAAGCGATGGGGCAGGCGGTTGATGGCTACACCTTC.